Detailed here is one TCR beta chain. This sample is drawn from a study of blood T cell repertoires in COVID-19. About the study: The study drew acute and convalescent COVID-19 samples from the United States, Italy and Spain. The cDNA or gDNA used as material had been derived from T cells, B-cell-depleted T cells, or PBMCs.

Original analysis: Amplification from reference gene primers served as the basis for estimated nucleated cell counts. Clones were read by immunoSEQ multiplex PCR, and TCRdb kept only the in-frame ones, dropping some. V, J and clone size reflect that table, while D and trimming were determined from the DNA. The sample contains around 70,000 clones, approximately 80% of which appear only once. Germline V gives CDR1 WSHSY, CDR2 SAAADI. Trimming stripped 4 bases from V and 2 bases from J, with 12 bases between. The CDR3 runs 15 residues. This chain joins TRBV10-2 and TRBJ1-5, with D perhaps matching TRBD1 (5 bases). The source material was peripheral blood. This sequence was found in a woman aged 45-65 years with acute or convalescent COVID-19. The CDR3 DNA is TGCGCCAGCAGTGTAGGGGTGTCGGGCAATCAGCCCCAGCATTTT. It is translated as CASSVGVSGNQPQHF.